This is a list of T cell receptor beta chains from one sample in a study of tissue T cells after allogeneic stem cell transplantation. Profiled with immunoSEQ multiplex PCR; TCRdb holds only in-frame clones, not every one. Of about 43,000 clones listed, roughly 92% were seen once; the top ten hold roughly 3.8%. Sequenced material: blood, taken before transplantation. The receptor source for this set is a woman aged 35 to 69 who later had graft-versus-host disease after an allogeneic stem cell transplant. Each CDR3 is given with its conserved first and last residue. The D gene is left open where the match is weak. Size is stated for part of the rows, as once, few or many counts, or as a class when the clone is expanded.

>14|TRBV7-2|TRBJ1-1|-|-
CASNLGGPVTEAFF
TGTGCCAGCAACTTGGGGGGTCCAGTCACTGAAGCTTTCTTT
>15|TRBV19|TRBJ2-1|once|-
CASSIVAPYVVEQFF
TGTGCCAGTAGTATAGTAGCCCCCTACGTCGTTGAGCAGTTCTTC
>11|TRBV5-1|TRBJ1-1|-|-
CASSLDTEAFF
TGCGCCAGCAGCTTGGACACTGAAGCTTTCTTT
>14|TRBV7-2|TRBJ2-5|-|-
CASSPPRSWETQYF
TGTGCCAGCAGCCCACCCAGAAGCTGGGAGACCCAGTACTTC
>15|TRBV9|TRBJ2-3|-|-
CASSVKGGSTDTQYF
TGTGCCAGCAGCGTAAAGGGGGGGAGCACAGATACGCAGTATTTT
>15|TRBV7-2|TRBJ1-2|-|TRBD1
CASSLGDRGNYGYTF
TGTGCCAGCAGCTTGGGGGACAGGGGTAACTATGGCTACACCTTC
>19|TRBV4-3|TRBJ2-2|-|TRBD2
CASSQERGLAGDDTGELFF
TGCGCCAGCAGCCAAGAACGGGGACTAGCGGGAGACGACACCGGGGAGCTGTTTTTT
>14|TRBV29-1|TRBJ2-1|-|TRBD1
CSVGDRGAYNEQFF
TGCAGCGTGGGAGACAGGGGGGCCTACAATGAGCAGTTCTTC
>15|TRBV27|TRBJ2-5|-|TRBD1
CASSSPGQPQETQYF
TGTGCCAGCAGTTCCCCGGGACAGCCACAAGAGACCCAGTACTTC
>13|TRBV12-5|TRBJ1-5|-|-
CASGPGASQPQHF
TGTGCTAGTGGTCCAGGTGCATCCCAGCCCCAGCATTTT
>15|TRBV5-8|TRBJ1-1|-|-
CASSLVQALNTEAFF
TGTGCCAGCAGCTTGGTGCAGGCCCTGAACACTGAAGCTTTCTTT
>15|TRBV5-1|TRBJ1-2|-|-
CASSLGGSANYGYTF
TGCGCCAGCAGCTTGGGAGGGTCGGCTAACTATGGCTACACCTTC
>13|TRBV7-2|TRBJ1-2|-|-
CASSRWTDGGYTF
TGTGCCAGCAGCCGATGGACAGACGGTGGCTACACCTTC
>16|TRBV27|TRBJ2-2|-|-
CASSFGFVSNTGELFF
TGTGCCAGCAGTTTCGGCTTCGTTTCGAACACCGGGGAGCTGTTTTTT
>13|TRBV7-2|TRBJ2-5|few|-
CASSRQYQETQYF
TGTGCCAGCAGCAGACAGTACCAAGAGACCCAGTACTTC
>11|TRBV5-5|TRBJ1-1|-|-
CASSFRAEAFF
TGTGCCAGCAGCTTTAGGGCTGAAGCTTTCTTT
>10|TRBV10-1|TRBJ1-2|-|-
CASGYYGYTF
TGCGCCAGCGGGTACTATGGCTACACCTTC
>17|TRBV24-1|TRBJ2-2|once|TRBD2
CATRAGGPLRNTGELFF
TGTGCCACCAGGGCGGGAGGGCCGCTGCGGAACACCGGGGAGCTGTTTTTT
>16|TRBV11-2|TRBJ2-5|few|TRBD1
CASSLDRGTGAETQYF
TGTGCCAGCAGCTTAGACCGGGGGACAGGGGCGGAGACCCAGTACTTC
>15|TRBV6-5|TRBJ2-5|-|TRBD1
CASRRYDRGGKTQYF
TGTGCCAGCAGGAGGTACGACAGGGGGGGGAAGACCCAGTACTTC